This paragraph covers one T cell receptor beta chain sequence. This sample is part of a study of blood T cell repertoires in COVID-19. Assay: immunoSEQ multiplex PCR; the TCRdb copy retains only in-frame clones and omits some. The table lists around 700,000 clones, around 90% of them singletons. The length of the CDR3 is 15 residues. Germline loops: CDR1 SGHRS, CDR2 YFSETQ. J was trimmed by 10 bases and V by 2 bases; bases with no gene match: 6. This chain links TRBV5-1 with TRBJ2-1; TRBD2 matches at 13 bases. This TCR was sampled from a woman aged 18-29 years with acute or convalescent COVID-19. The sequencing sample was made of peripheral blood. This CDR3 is CASSLTSGGAREQFF. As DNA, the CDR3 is TGCGCCAGCAGCTTAACTAGCGGGGGGGCCCGAGAGCAGTTCTTC.